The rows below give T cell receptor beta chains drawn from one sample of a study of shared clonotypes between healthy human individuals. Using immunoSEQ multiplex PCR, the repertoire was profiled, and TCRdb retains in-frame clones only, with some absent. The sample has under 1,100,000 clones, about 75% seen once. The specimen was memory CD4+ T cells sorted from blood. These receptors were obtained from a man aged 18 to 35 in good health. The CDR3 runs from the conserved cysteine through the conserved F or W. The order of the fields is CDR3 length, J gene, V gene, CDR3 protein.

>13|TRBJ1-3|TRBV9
CASSVGQADTIYF
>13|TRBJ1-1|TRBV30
CAWTRQVNTEAFF
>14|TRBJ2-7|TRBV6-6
CASNGQGGSYEQYF
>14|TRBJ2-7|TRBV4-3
CASSRDRGLYEQYF
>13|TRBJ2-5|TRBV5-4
CASSLQAQETQYF
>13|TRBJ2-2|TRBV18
CASSPPDTGELFF
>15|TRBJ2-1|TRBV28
CASSLSAGGRNEQFF
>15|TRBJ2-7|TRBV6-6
CASSQGQVGPYEQYF
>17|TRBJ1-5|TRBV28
CASSHTGGVYFNQPQHF
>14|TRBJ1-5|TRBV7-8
CASSQGRGNQPQHF
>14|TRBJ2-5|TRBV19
CASSGLAGAETQYF
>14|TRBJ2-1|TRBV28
CASKMGQPYNEQFF
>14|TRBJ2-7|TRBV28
CASSLGQGPYEQYF
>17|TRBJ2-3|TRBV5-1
CASSPGRAGVWTDTQYF
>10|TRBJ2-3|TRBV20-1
CSASADTQYF
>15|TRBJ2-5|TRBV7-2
CASGGSHQGRETQYF
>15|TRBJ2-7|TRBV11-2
CASSLGAGGPGEQYF
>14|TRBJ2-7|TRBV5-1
CASSLQGAGYEQYF
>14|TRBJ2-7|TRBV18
CASSSQGGGSEQYF
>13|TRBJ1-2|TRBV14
CASSQVDFYGYTF
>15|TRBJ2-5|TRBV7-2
CASSINLDSLETQYF
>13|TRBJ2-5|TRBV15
CATSSRLGETQYF
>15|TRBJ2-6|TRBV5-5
CASSLQISGANVLTF
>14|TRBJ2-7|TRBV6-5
CASSPEGLRGEQYF
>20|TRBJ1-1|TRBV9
CASSVAYLSGRSPGDTEAFF
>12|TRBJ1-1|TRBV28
CASRPPNTEAFF
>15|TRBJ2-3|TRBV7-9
CASSLSGTGTDTQYF
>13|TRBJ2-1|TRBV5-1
CASKQREGSEQFF